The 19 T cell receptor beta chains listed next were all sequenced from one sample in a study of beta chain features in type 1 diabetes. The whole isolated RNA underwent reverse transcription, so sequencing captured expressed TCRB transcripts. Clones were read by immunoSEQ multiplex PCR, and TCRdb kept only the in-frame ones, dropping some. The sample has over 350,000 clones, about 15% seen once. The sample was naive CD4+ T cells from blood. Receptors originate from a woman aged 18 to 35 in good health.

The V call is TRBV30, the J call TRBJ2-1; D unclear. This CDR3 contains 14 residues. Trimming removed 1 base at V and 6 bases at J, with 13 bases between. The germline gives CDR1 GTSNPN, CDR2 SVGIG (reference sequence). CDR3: CAWSAPQLPNEQFF. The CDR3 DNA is TGTGCCTGGAGTGCCCCCCAACTCCCCAATGAGCAGTTCTTC.

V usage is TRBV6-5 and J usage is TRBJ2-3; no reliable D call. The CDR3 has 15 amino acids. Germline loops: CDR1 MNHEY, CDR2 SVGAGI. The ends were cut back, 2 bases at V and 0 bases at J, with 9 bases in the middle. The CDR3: CASSYGGRSTDTQYF. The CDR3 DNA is TGTGCCAGCAGTTACGGTGGCAGGAGCACAGATACGCAGTATTTT.

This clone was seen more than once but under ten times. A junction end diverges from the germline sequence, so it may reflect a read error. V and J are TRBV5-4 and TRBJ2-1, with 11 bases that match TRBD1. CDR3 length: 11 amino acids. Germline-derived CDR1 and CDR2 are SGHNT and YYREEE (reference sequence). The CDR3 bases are TGTGCCAGCAGCTCCGGACAGGGGGCTATCTTC. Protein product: CASSSGQGAIF.

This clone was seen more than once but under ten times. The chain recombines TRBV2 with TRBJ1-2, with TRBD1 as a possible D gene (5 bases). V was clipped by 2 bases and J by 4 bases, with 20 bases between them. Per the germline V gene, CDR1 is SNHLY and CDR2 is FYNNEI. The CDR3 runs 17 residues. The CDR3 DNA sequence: TGTGCCAGCAGTGAATATGGGGTCGGCTATGGGGCCTATGGCTACACCTTC. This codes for CASSEYGVGYGAYGYTF.

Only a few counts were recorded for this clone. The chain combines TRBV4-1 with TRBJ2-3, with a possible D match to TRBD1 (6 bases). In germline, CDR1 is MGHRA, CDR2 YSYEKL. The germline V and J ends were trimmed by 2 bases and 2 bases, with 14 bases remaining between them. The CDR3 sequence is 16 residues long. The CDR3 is CASSQHDRSFTDTQYF. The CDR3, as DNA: TGCGCCAGCAGCCAACATGACAGGAGTTTCACAGATACGCAGTATTTT.

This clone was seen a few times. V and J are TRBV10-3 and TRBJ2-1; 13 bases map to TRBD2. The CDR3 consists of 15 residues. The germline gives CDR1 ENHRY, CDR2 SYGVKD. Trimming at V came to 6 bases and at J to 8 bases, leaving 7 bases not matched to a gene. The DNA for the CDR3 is TGTGCCATCAGCCCGGGACTAGCGGGAACGTATGAGCAGTTCTTC. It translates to CAISPGLAGTYEQFF.

The CDR3 region is CASSPAPQYTYNEQFF. CDR3 DNA sequence: TGTGCCAGCAGCCCAGCACCACAGTACACCTACAATGAGCAGTTCTTC. The chain joins TRBV5-6 to TRBJ2-1; D unresolved. The CDR3 spans 16 residues. CDR1 is SGHDT and CDR2 is YYEEEE in the germline V gene. V was cut by 4 bases and J by 2 bases, with 16 bases left in between.

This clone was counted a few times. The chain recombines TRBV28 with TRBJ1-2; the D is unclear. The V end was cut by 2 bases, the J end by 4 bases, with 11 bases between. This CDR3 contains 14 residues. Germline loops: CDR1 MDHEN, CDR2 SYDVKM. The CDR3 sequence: CASSLLAGIYGYTF. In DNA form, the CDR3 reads TGTGCCAGCAGTTTACTAGCGGGAATCTATGGCTACACCTTC.

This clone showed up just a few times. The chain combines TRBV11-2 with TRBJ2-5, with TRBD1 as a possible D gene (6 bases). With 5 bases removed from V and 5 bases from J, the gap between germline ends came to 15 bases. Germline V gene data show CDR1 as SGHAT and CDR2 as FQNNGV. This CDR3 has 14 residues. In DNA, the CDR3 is TGTGCCAGCAGCCCGAAGGGACATCGGGAGACCCAGTACTTC. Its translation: CASSPKGHRETQYF.

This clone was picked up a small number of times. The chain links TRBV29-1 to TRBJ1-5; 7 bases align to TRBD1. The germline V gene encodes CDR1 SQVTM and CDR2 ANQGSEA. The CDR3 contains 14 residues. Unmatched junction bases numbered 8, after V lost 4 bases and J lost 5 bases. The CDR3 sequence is CSVVWGQSDQPQHF. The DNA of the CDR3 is TGCAGCGTTGTCTGGGGACAGAGTGATCAGCCCCAGCATTTT.

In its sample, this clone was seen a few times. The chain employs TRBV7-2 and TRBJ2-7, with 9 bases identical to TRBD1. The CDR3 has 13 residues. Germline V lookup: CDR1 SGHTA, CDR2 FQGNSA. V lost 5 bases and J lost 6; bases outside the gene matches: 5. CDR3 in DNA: TGTGCCAGCAGCCGGGACAGGGTCCCCGAGCAGTACTTC. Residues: CASSRDRVPEQYF.

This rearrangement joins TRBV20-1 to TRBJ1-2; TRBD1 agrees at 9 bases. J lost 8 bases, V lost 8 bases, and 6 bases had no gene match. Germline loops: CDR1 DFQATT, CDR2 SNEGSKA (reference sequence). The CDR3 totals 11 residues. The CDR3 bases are TGCAGTACAGGGGGCGAGAGCGGCTACACCTTC. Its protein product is CSTGGESGYTF.

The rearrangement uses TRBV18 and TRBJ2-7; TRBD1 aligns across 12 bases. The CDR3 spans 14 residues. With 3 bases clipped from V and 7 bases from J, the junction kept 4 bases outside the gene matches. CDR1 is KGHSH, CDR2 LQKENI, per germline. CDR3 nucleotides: TGTGCCAGCTCACCGGGACAGGGGGCGCGAGAGCAGTACTTC. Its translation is CASSPGQGAREQYF.

DNA for the CDR3: TGTGCCAGCCTTGGTCACCGGAGGCACTACGAGCAGTACTTC. Protein sequence: CASLGHRRHYEQYF. The chain carries TRBV5-5 and TRBJ2-7; D might be TRBD2 (5 bases). The germline V gene has CDR1 SGHKS and CDR2 YYEKEE (reference sequence). V was pared by 7 bases and J by 3 bases, with 17 bases between. The CDR3 covers 14 residues.

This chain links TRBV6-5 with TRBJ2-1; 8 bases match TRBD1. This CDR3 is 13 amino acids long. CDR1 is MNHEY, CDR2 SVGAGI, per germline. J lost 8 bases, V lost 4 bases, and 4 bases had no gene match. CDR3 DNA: TGTGCCAGCAGTTGGACAGGGATCCATGAGCAGTTCTTC. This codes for CASSWTGIHEQFF.

The CDR3 nucleotides read TGTGCCAGCAGCCCCGCAGTCGGGGAGAGTCCGTTCTTC. This translates into CASSPAVGESPFF. The chain employs TRBV7-9 and TRBJ2-1; D might be TRBD2 (5 bases). V was shortened by 5 bases and J by 15 bases, with 20 bases between the two germline ends. This CDR3 region has 13 residues. CDR1 is SEHNR, CDR2 FQNEAQ, per germline (reference sequence). Variable domain in full (rest from reference TRBV7-9 and TRBJ2-1): DTGVSQNPRHKITKRGQNVTFRCDPISEHNRLYWYRQTLGQGPEFLTYFQNEAQLEKSRLLSDRFSAERPKGSFSTLEIQRTEQGDSAMYLCASSPAVGESPFFGPGTRLTVL.

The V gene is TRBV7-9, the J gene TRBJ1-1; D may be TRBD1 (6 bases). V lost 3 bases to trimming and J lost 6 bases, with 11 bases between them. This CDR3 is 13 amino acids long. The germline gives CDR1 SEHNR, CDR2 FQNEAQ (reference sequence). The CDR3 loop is CASSFAGVPEAFF. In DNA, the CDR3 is TGTGCCAGCAGCTTTGCAGGGGTGCCTGAAGCTTTCTTT.

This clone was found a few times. CDR3 protein: CASSRTRRGYEQYF. In DNA form, the CDR3 reads TGTGCCAGCAGCCGGACTAGAAGGGGCTACGAGCAGTACTTC. The rearrangement joins TRBV6-5 to TRBJ2-7, with 7 bases identical to TRBD2. There are 14 residues in the CDR3. V lost 6 bases, J lost 3 bases, and 8 bases stayed unmatched. Germline V lookup: CDR1 MNHEY, CDR2 SVGAGI.

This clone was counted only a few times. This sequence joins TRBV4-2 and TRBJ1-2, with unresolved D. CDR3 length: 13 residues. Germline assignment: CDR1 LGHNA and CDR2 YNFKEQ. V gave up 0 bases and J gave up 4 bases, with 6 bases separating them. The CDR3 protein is CASSQDLPYGYTF. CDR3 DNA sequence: TGTGCCAGCAGCCAAGATCTACCCTATGGCTACACCTTC.